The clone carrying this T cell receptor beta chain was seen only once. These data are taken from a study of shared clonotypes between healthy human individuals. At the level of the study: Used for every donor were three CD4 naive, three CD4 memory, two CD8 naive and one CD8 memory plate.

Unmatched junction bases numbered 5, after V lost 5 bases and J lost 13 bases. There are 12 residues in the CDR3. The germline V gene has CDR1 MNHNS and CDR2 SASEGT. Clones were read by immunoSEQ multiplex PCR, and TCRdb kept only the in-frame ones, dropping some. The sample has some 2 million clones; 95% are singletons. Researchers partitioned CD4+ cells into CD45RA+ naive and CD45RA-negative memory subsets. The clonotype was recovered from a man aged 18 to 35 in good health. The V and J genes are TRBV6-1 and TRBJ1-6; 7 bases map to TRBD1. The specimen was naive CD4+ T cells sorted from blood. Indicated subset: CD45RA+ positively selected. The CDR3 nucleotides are TGTGCCAGCAGTAGACAGGGATCCCCCCTCCACTTT. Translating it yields CASSRQGSPLHF.